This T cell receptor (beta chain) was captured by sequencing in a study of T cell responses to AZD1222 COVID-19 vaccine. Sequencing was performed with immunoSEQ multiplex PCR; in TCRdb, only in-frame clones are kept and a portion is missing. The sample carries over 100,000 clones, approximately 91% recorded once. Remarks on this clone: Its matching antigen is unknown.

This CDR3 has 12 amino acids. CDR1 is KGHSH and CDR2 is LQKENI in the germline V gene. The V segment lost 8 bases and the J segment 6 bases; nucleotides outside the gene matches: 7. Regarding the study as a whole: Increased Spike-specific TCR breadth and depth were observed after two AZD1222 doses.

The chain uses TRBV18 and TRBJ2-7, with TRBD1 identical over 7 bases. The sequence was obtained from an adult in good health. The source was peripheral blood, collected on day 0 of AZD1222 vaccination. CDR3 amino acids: CASQIPGGEQYF. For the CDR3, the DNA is TGTGCCAGCCAAATCCCAGGGGGCGAGCAGTACTTC. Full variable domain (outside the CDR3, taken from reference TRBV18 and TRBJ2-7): NAGVMQNPRHLVRRRGQEARLRCSPMKGHSHVYWYRQLPEEGLKFMVYLQKENIIDESGMPKERFSAEFPKEGPSILRIQQVVRGDSAAYFCASQIPGGEQYFGPGTRLTVT.